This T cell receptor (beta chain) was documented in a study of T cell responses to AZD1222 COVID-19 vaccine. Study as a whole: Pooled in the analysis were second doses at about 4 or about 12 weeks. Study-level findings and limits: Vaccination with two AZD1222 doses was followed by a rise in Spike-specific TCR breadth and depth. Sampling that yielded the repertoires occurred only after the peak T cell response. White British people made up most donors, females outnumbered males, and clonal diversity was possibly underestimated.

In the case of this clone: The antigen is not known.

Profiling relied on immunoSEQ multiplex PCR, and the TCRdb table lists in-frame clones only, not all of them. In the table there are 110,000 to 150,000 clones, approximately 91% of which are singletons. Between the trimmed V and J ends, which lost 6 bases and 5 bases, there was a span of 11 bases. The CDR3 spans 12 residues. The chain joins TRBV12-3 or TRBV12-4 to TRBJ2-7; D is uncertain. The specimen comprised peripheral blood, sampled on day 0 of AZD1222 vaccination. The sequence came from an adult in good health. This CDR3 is CASSRAAHEQYF. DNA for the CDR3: TGTGCCAGCAGCAGAGCTGCCCACGAGCAGTACTTC.